This is a list of T cell receptor beta chains from one sample in a study of blood T cell repertoires in COVID-19. Sequenced by immunoSEQ multiplex PCR; TCRdb stores in-frame clones only, minus some. This table has tens of thousands of clones, 82% appearing once. The sequenced sample was peripheral blood. These TCRs come from a woman aged 60-70 years with acute or convalescent COVID-19. Each CDR3 is given with its conserved first and last residue. The D gene is left open where the match is weak. Not every row has a clone size; where given, it reads once, few, many or a size class.

v_call,d_call,j_call,clone_size,cdr3_aa,cdr3_nt
TRBV10-3,NA,TRBJ2-7,NA,CAISEGTQYEQYF,TGTGCCATCAGTGAGGGTACACAATACGAGCAGTACTTC
TRBV18,TRBD1,TRBJ1-2,NA,CASSVRQGSNYGYTF,TGTGCCAGCTCAGTCCGACAGGGGTCTAACTATGGCTACACCTTC
TRBV19,NA,TRBJ2-4,NA,CASSPGQGTSKNIQYF,TGTGCCAGTAGCCCCGGTCAGGGCACCTCCAAAAACATTCAGTACTTC
TRBV9,NA,TRBJ2-3,NA,CASSVEENPTYTQYF,TGTGCCAGCAGCGTAGAAGAAAATCCCACATATACGCAGTATTTT
TRBV9,NA,TRBJ1-2,NA,CASSVGWGRGSKGGYTF,TGTGCCAGCAGCGTAGGGTGGGGAAGGGGTTCGAAAGGTGGCTACACCTTC
TRBV29-1,TRBD1,TRBJ2-2,NA,CSITGVIGSTGELFF,TGCAGCATAACAGGGGTAATCGGAAGCACCGGGGAGCTGTTTTTT
TRBV11-2,NA,TRBJ2-1,NA,CASSLGGTALGGEQFF,TGTGCCAGCAGCTTAGGCGGGACAGCGCTTGGGGGGGAGCAGTTCTTC
TRBV6-5,TRBD1,TRBJ1-5,NA,CASSTGDIGNQPQHF,TGTGCCAGCAGCACAGGGGATATTGGCAATCAGCCCCAGCATTTT
TRBV2,TRBD1,TRBJ1-6,few,CASLRGQGANMDNSPLHF,TGTGCCAGCCTCCGGGGACAGGGGGCGAATATGGATAATTCACCCCTCCACTTT
TRBV2,NA,TRBJ1-1,NA,CASSEALRRTEAFF,TGTGCCAGCAGTGAAGCGCTCCGTAGAACTGAAGCTTTCTTT
TRBV27,TRBD1,TRBJ1-2,few,CASSYRGSDGYTF,TGTGCCAGCAGCTACAGGGGGTCGGATGGCTACACCTTC
TRBV5-1,NA,TRBJ2-5,once,CASREQETQYF,TGCGCCAGCAGGGAGCAAGAGACCCAGTACTTC
TRBV6-5,TRBD2,TRBJ2-5,NA,CASTASGRETQYF,TGTGCCAGCACGGCTAGCGGGAGGGAGACCCAGTACTTC
TRBV7-8,TRBD1,TRBJ1-5,NA,CASSLARGTGSNQPQHF,TGTGCCAGCAGCTTAGCGCGAGGGACAGGGAGCAATCAGCCCCAGCATTTT
TRBV3-1/TRBV3-2,NA,TRBJ1-5,NA,CASSQGEGQPQHF,TGTGCCAGCAGCCAAGGTGAGGGTCAGCCCCAGCATTTT
TRBV5-6,TRBD1,TRBJ1-2,NA,CASSLLGTVVNYGYTF,TGTGCCAGCAGCTTGTTGGGGACAGTCGTCAACTATGGCTACACCTTC
TRBV28,TRBD1,TRBJ1-2,NA,CAEGGAGGYGYTF,TGTGCCGAAGGGGGCGCCGGCGGCTATGGCTACACCTTC
TRBV18,TRBD2,TRBJ2-7,NA,CASSPPGGASGYEQYF,TGTGCCAGCTCACCACCCGGAGGGGCTAGCGGTTACGAGCAGTACTTC
TRBV5-1,NA,TRBJ1-5,NA,CASSLDAGSTNQPQHF,TGCGCCAGCAGCTTGGATGCGGGTTCAACAAATCAGCCCCAGCATTTT
TRBV2,NA,TRBJ1-3,NA,CASRMTSSGNTIYF,TGTGCCAGCAGAATGACAAGCTCTGGAAACACCATATATTTT
TRBV4-2,TRBD2,TRBJ2-7,NA,CASSPGLAGSSYEQYF,TGTGCCAGCAGCCCGGGACTAGCGGGTTCTTCCTACGAGCAGTACTTC
TRBV6-6,NA,TRBJ2-7,NA,CASSGPYQASHYEQYF,TGTGCCAGCAGTGGGCCGTACCAGGCCTCACACTACGAGCAGTACTTC
TRBV23-1,TRBD2,TRBJ2-1,NA,CASSQSKTSGRAREQFF,TGCGCCAGCAGTCAATCGAAGACTAGCGGGAGGGCAAGGGAGCAGTTCTTC
TRBV19,NA,TRBJ1-2,NA,CASSGRVGWNNYGYTF,TGTGCCAGTAGTGGGAGGGTAGGGTGGAATAACTATGGCTACACCTTC
TRBV14,NA,TRBJ2-2,NA,CASSQAPAGTGELFF,TGTGCCAGCAGCCAAGCCCCCGCAGGGACCGGGGAGCTGTTTTTT
TRBV28,NA,TRBJ2-5,NA,CASSLWNPGEETQYF,TGTGCCAGCAGTTTATGGAATCCGGGAGAAGAGACCCAGTACTTC
TRBV5-6,NA,TRBJ1-2,NA,CASSRDSPYGYTF,TGTGCCAGCAGCCGCGACAGCCCCTATGGCTACACCTTC
TRBV18,TRBD1,TRBJ1-1,NA,CASSTRGTVNTEAFF,TGTGCCAGCTCAACCAGGGGGACGGTGAACACTGAAGCTTTCTTT
TRBV28,NA,TRBJ2-5,once,CASSYGKETQYF,TGTGCCAGCAGTTACGGTAAAGAGACCCAGTACTTC
TRBV4-2,NA,TRBJ2-2,NA,CASSQDLGGRTGELFF,TGTGCCAGCAGCCAAGATCTAGGCGGGCGGACCGGGGAGCTGTTTTTT
TRBV5-1,NA,TRBJ1-1,NA,CASSQGWNTEAFF,TGCGCCAGCAGCCAGGGGTGGAACACTGAAGCTTTCTTT
TRBV2,TRBD1,TRBJ1-5,NA,CASRGQGAVNQPQHF,TGTGCCAGCAGGGGACAGGGGGCTGTGAATCAGCCCCAGCATTTT
TRBV6-2/TRBV6-3,NA,TRBJ1-2,NA,CASSQRDGGTYGYTF,TGTGCCAGCAGTCAGCGGGACGGAGGGACCTATGGCTACACCTTC
TRBV5-5,NA,TRBJ1-1,NA,CASSVTTTTEAFF,TGTGCCAGCAGCGTGACTACAACGACTGAAGCTTTCTTT
TRBV28,NA,TRBJ1-3,NA,CACRAHSGNTIYF,TGTGCCTGCAGGGCCCACTCTGGAAACACCATATATTTT